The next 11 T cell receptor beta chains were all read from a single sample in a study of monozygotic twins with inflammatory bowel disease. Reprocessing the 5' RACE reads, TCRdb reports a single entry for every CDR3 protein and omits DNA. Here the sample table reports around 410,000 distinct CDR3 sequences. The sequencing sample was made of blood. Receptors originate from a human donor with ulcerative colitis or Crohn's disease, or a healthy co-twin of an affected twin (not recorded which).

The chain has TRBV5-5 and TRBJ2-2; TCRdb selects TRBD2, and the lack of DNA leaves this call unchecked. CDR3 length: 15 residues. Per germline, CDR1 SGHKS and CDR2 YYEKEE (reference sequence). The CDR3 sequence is CASSPGLKNTGELFF.

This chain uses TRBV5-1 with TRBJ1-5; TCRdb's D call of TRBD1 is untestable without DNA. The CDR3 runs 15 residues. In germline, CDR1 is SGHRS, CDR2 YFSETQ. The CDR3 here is CASSRAGAPGQPQHF.

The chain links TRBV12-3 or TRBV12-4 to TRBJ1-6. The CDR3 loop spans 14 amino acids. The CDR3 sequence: CASSSASYNSPLHF.

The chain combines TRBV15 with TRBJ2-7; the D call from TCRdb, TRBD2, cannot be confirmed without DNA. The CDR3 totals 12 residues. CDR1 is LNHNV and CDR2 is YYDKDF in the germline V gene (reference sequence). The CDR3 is CATGAGDYEQYF.

CDR3 protein: CASSHGQGATNEKLFF. This chain links TRBV4-3 with TRBJ1-4; TCRdb picks TRBD1, but there is no DNA to check that call. CDR3 length: 16 residues. Germline V CDR1 and CDR2: LGHNA, YSLEER.

The CDR3 sequence is CASSYKSPGPNQPQHF. The J gene is TRBJ1-5, the V gene TRBV11-2. Looked up from germline, CDR1 is SGHAT and CDR2 is FQNNGV. CDR3 length: 16 amino acids. The full variable domain, with the rest looked up from reference TRBV11-2 and TRBJ1-5, is EAGVAQSPRYKIIEKRQSVAFWCNPISGHATLYWYQQILGQGPKLLIQFQNNGVVDDSQLPKDRFSAERLKGVDSTLKIQPAKLEDSAVYLCASSYKSPGPNQPQHFGDGTRLSIL.

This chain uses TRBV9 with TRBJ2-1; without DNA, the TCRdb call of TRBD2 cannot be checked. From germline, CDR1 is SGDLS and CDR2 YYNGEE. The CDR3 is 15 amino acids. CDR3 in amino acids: CASSGTSGRGGEQFF.

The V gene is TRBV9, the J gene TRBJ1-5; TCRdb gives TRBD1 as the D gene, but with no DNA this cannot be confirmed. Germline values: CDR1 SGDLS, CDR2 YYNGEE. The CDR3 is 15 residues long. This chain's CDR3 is CASSVETGMGQPQHF.

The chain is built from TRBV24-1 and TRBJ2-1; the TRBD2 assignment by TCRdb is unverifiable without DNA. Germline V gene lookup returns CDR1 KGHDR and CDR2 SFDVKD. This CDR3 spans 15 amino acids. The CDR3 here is CATSDLALDYNEQFF.

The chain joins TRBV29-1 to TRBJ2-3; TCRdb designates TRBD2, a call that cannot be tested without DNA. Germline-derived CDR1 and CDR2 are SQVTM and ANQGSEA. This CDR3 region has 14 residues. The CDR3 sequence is CSVAVGQTTDTQYF.

The CDR3 protein is CSARDRGYHEQYF. The chain uses TRBV29-1 and TRBJ2-7; TCRdb's D call, TRBD1, is unchecked because there is no DNA. CDR3 size: 13 residues. CDR1 and CDR2 from the germline V gene are SQVTM and ANQGSEA.